What follows describes a single T cell receptor (beta chain). TCRdb keeps only in-frame clones here, not all; method: immunoSEQ multiplex PCR. The data contain approximately 200,000 clones, around 82% of them singletons. This sample is part of a study of blood T cell repertoires in COVID-19. Participant-given clinical history determined each cohort assignment. Germline V gene lookup returns CDR1 SGHTA and CDR2 FQGNSA. V dropped 2 bases and J dropped 2 bases, with 13 bases sitting between them. This CDR3 spans 15 amino acids. The chain recombines TRBV7-2 with TRBJ2-7, with D perhaps matching TRBD1 (7 bases). The specimen was PBMCs or T cells enriched from blood (not recorded which). This receptor was identified in a woman in her forties with acute COVID-19. The chain's CDR3 is CASSLQGGLAYEQYF. The CDR3 region has the DNA TGTGCCAGCAGCTTACAGGGGGGTTTAGCCTACGAGCAGTACTTC.